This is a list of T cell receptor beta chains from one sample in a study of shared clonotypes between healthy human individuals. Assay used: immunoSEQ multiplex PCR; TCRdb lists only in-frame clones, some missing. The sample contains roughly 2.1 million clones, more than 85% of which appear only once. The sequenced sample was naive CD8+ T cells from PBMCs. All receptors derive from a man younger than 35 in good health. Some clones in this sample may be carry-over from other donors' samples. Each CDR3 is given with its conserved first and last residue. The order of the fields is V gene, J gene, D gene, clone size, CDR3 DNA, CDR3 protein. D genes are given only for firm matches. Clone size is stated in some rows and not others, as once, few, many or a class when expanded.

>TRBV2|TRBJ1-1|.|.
TGTGCCAGCAGTGGGGGGGGCACTGAAGCTTTCTTT
CASSGGGTEAFF
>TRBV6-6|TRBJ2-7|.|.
TGTGCCAGCAGTTACCTTCAGGGTTACTACGAGCAGTACTTC
CASSYLQGYYEQYF
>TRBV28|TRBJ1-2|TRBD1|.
TGTGCCAGCAGTTCACGGGGGACAGACTATGGCTACACCTTC
CASSSRGTDYGYTF
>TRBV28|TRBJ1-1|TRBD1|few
TGTGCCAGCAGCAGTGACAGGGTGAGTTCCAGCACTGAAGCTTTCTTT
CASSSDRVSSSTEAFF
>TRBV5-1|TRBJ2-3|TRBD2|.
TGCGCCAGCAGCTTCCCGAAGCGGGAGGGCGTGACAGATACGCAGTATTTT
CASSFPKREGVTDTQYF
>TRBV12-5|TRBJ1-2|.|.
TGTGCTAGTGGTTTCGGGACTGCCCTCGGTTACACCTTC
CASGFGTALGYTF
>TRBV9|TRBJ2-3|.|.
TGTGCCAGCAGCGTAGGGTTCGGGGACGTACACACAGATACGCAGTATTTT
CASSVGFGDVHTDTQYF
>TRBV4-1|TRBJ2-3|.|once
TGCGCCAGCAGCCTGGTAGTAAGTTCCGATCGGGATACGCAGTATTTT
CASSLVVSSDRDTQYF
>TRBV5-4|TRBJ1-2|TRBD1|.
TGTGCCAGCAGCTTGGTGGCAGGGGGCGCGTCGGGCTACACCTTC
CASSLVAGGASGYTF
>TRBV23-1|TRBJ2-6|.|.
TGCGCCAGCAGTCAATTCCCCATCGCTGGGGCCAACGTCCTGACTTTC
CASSQFPIAGANVLTF
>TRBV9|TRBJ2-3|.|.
TGTGCCAGCAGCGTAGAAGCTGGGTTCCAGGACCTTACAGATACGCAGTATTTT
CASSVEAGFQDLTDTQYF
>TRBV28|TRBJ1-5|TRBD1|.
TGTGCCAGCAGTCCCAGACAGGGGAGGAATCAGCCCCAGCATTTT
CASSPRQGRNQPQHF
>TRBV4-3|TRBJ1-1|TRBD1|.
TGCGCCAGCAGCCACGAGAGGACAGGGAAAGGGAGCACTGAAGCTTTCTTT
CASSHERTGKGSTEAFF
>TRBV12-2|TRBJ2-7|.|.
TGTGCAAGTCGCCTTATAACCGGTCCCTACGAGCAGTACTTC
CASRLITGPYEQYF
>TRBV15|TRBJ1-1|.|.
TGTGCCACCAGCAGAGGGAGACAGACGAACACTGAAGCTTTCTTT
CATSRGRQTNTEAFF
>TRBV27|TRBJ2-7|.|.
TGTGCCAGCAGTTCCAAGGGGGTCGAGCAGTACTTC
CASSSKGVEQYF
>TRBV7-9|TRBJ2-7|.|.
TGTGCCAGCAGCCACCCCCGGGACTACGAGCAGTACTTC
CASSHPRDYEQYF
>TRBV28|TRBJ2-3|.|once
TGTGCCGTCCTCTTGGGCCACGTAGAGGGCACAGATACGCAGTATTTT
CAVLLGHVEGTDTQYF
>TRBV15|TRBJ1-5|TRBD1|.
TGTGCCACCAGCAGAGCGACAGGGAATCAGCCCCAGCATTTT
CATSRATGNQPQHF
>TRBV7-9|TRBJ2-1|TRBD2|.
TGTGCCAGCAGCTTTCCTAGCGGGGGGGAAGCCTACAATGAGCAGTTCTTC
CASSFPSGGEAYNEQFF
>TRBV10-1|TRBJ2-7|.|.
TGCGCCAGCAGCCCAAACGAGCAGTACTTC
CASSPNEQYF
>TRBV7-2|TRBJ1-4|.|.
TGTGCCAGCAGCCCAGGGGAGGGGTGGGAAAAACTGTTTTTT
CASSPGEGWEKLFF
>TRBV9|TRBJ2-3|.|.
TGTGCCAGCAGCGTAGTGCCTAGCGTAACAGATACGCAGTATTTT
CASSVVPSVTDTQYF
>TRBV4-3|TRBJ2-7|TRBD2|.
TGCGCCAGCAGCCAAGATCGTAATAGCGGGAGTTGGGACGAGCAGTACTTC
CASSQDRNSGSWDEQYF
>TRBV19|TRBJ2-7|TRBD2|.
TGTGCCAGTAGCCTCGGGGGTGGCCTAGCGGCTCACTACGAGCAGTACTTC
CASSLGGGLAAHYEQYF
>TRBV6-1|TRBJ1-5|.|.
TGTGCCAGCAACGCGTACAGGGTTAGCAATCAGCCCCAGCATTTT
CASNAYRVSNQPQHF
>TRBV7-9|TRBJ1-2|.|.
TGTGCCAGCAGCCTCGCGGAGGGAGGCCTGAACTATGGCTACACCTTC
CASSLAEGGLNYGYTF
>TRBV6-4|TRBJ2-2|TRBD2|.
TGTGCCAGCAGTGACTCGGTAGCGGGGGGGACCGCCGGGGAGCTGTTTTTT
CASSDSVAGGTAGELFF
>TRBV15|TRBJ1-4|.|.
TGTGCCACCAGCAGAGATGTGGAGTCCCCAAGTGAAAAACTGTTTTTT
CATSRDVESPSEKLFF
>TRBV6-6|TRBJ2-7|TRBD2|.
TGTGCCAGCAGTTACTCGTCTAGCGGGATCTACGAGCAGTACTTC
CASSYSSSGIYEQYF
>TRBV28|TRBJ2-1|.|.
TGTGCCAGTGCAGCGGAGAGTTCCTACAATGAGCAGTTCTTC
CASAAESSYNEQFF
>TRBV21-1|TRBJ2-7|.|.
TGTGCCAGCAGCAGATTAGCGGGAGAGGACCACGAGCAGTACTTC
CASSRLAGEDHEQYF
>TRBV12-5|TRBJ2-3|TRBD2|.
TGTGCTAGTGGTTTGGGACTAGCGGGCTTCACAGATACGCAGTATTTT
CASGLGLAGFTDTQYF
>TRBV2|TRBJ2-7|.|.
TGTGCCAGTACAACCGGGACCCCCGAGCAGTACTTC
CASTTGTPEQYF
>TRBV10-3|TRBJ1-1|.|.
TGTGCCATCAGTGAAGGGATCTTGAACACTGAAGCTTTCTTT
CAISEGILNTEAFF
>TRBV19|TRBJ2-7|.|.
TGTGCCAGTAGTATAATGCCCTCACGGTCCTACGAGCAGTACTTC
CASSIMPSRSYEQYF
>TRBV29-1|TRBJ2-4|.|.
TGCAGCGTTGAATTATGGGACTTGATTCATATAGGGGGCATTCAGTACTTC
CSVELWDLIHIGGIQYF
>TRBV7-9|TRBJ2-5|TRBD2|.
TGTGCCAGCAGCTTCAGGACTAGCGGGAGGGAAGGAGAGACCCAGTACTTC
CASSFRTSGREGETQYF
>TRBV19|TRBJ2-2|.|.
TGTGCCAGTAGTATGCCCTTGCGTAACACCGGGGAGCTGTTTTTT
CASSMPLRNTGELFF
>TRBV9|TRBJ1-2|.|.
TGTGCCAGCAGCGTAGTAGCGGACGGTTGGGCTAACTATGGCTACACCTTC
CASSVVADGWANYGYTF